This T cell receptor beta chain was observed in a study of CD8+ T cells in alopecia areata. Whole-study context: Tofacitinib continued for 6 to 18 months and was then withheld for 6 months. Whole-study findings and limits: Lesional scalp, notably in alopecia totalis/universalis, had clonality above that of normal scalp.

Specified treatment: oral pan-JAK inhibitor, 5-10 mg twice daily. Of note for this clone: The antigen is undetermined.

Reverse transcription of extracted RNA yielded cDNA, which provided the sequencing template. Repertoires were generated with immunoSEQ multiplex PCR, while TCRdb's copy carries only in-frame clones and drops some. The sample has 130,000 to 150,000 clones; roughly 82% are singletons. This sample comprised CD8+ T cells sorted from blood, obtained at week 4, from a patient treated with tofacitinib. The clonotype originates from a human donor with alopecia areata.

CDR3 in DNA: TGTGCCAGTAGTATGTACGGGGAAGTGAACACCGGGGAGCTGTTTTTT. Protein: CASSMYGEVNTGELFF. The chain is built from TRBV19 and TRBJ2-2; D might be TRBD2 (5 bases). V lost 3 bases to trimming and J lost 1 base, with 12 bases between them. The CDR3 loop spans 16 amino acids. Germline values: CDR1 LNHDA, CDR2 SQIVND (reference sequence).